These 27 T cell receptor beta chains originate from one sample sequenced in a study of molecular identifiers for immune sequencing clone quantification. Via MiXCR, TCRdb re-called the PCR reads, giving one row per CDR3 protein. The sample shows fewer than 15,000 distinct CDR3 sequences, about 15% of them seen only once. The sample consisted of naive CD8+ T cells from blood, with Jurkat cell RNA spiked in. Subset given: FACS-sorted CD8+CD4-CCR7+CD45RA+ naive T cells. The receptors were sampled from a human donor in good health. Some libraries in this study had Jurkat cell RNA spiked in.

By proportion, this clonotype is medium-sized. The V and J genes are TRBV14 and TRBJ2-5; a possible D gene is TRBD2 (6 bases). Germline V CDR1 and CDR2: SGHDN, FVKESK. V was shortened by 4 bases and J by 2 bases, with 14 bases between the two germline ends. The CDR3 sequence is 15 residues long. The CDR3 nucleotides are TGTGCCAGCAGCCTGTCCGGGACTTGGCAAGAGACCCAGTACTTC. Translating it yields CASSLSGTWQETQYF.

A word on this clonotype: A much bigger clone sits one base away, suggesting this may be a read error. This chain joins TRBV10-3 and TRBJ2-7; possible D gene TRBD1, 6 bases. CDR1 and CDR2 (germline): ENHRY, SYGVKD. CDR3 length: 15 residues. CDR3 coding DNA: TGTGCCACCAGTGACCCGACAGGATCCTTTGACGAGCAGTACTTC. It is translated as CATSDPTGSFDEQYF.

This clonotype was seen at least ten times. The chain recombines TRBV7-9 with TRBJ1-4; D unresolved. Trimming left V 2 bases short and J 7 bases short, with 8 bases between. The germline V gene has CDR1 SEHNR and CDR2 FQNEAQ (reference sequence). The CDR3 loop spans 13 amino acids. The CDR3 nucleotides read TGTGCCAGCAGCTTAAGGCCGACTGAAAAACTGTTTTTT. It is translated as CASSLRPTEKLFF.

This clonotype is judged medium-sized. V and J are TRBV4-2 and TRBJ2-3; the D gene is possibly TRBD2 (5 bases). Germline lookup yields CDR1 LGHNA and CDR2 YNFKEQ. The CDR3 loop spans 13 amino acids. Trimming pared 0 bases from V and 5 bases from J, leaving 6 bases between. CDR3 coding DNA: TGTGCCAGCAGCCAAGATGAGGGAGATACGCAGTATTTT. Encoded protein: CASSQDEGDTQYF.

Within the sample, this clonotype is medium-sized (0.01 to 0.1%). The chain combines TRBV11-3 with TRBJ1-4, with 7 bases aligning to TRBD1. This CDR3 is built from 16 residues. V lost 5 bases, J lost 3 bases, and 9 bases stayed unmatched. The germline CDR1 and CDR2 sequences are SGHNT and YENEEA. CDR3: CASSIPSGTANEKLFF. As DNA, the CDR3 is TGTGCCAGCAGCATCCCATCCGGGACAGCTAATGAAAAACTGTTTTTT.

Within the sample, this clonotype is medium-sized. The genes are TRBV7-8 and TRBJ2-1; D is unresolved. Looked up from germline, CDR1 is SGHVS and CDR2 is FQNEAQ. The V end lost 3 bases, the J end lost 4 bases, and 7 bases lay between the germline ends. The CDR3 is made up of 13 amino acids. CDR3 nucleotide sequence: TGTGCCAGCAGCTTTACGAAATACAATGAGCAGTTCTTC. This encodes CASSFTKYNEQFF.

The sample holds many counts of this clonotype. The chain joins TRBV12-3 or TRBV12-4 to TRBJ1-5; a possible D gene is TRBD1 (6 bases). V dropped 6 bases and J dropped 9 bases, with 12 bases sitting between them. The CDR3 spans 12 residues. The CDR3 here is CASSPGTRPQHF. The DNA for the CDR3 is TGTGCCAGCAGCCCCGGGACACGGCCCCAGCATTTT.

The table lists this clonotype with many counts. The rearrangement joins TRBV15 to TRBJ1-5, with TRBD1 matching 7 bases. V dropped 2 bases and J dropped 1; count of bases not matched to a gene: 2. Germline loops: CDR1 LNHNV, CDR2 YYDKDF (reference sequence). The CDR3 totals 15 residues. Here the CDR3 reads CATSRQTGSNQPQHF. The CDR3 region has the DNA TGTGCCACCAGCAGACAGACAGGGAGCAATCAGCCCCAGCATTTT.

Comments on this clonotype: This may arise from a read error, as a much more abundant clone is one base away. The V call is TRBV11-1, the J call TRBJ2-1; 10 nucleotides line up with TRBD2. This CDR3 contains 18 residues. Looked up from germline, CDR1 is SGHAT and CDR2 is FQDESV (reference sequence). The ends lost 1 base at V and 8 bases at J; junction bases unmatched: 14. CDR3 sequence: CASSLEMSSGRRYDEQFF. In DNA form, the CDR3 reads TGTGCCAGCAGCTTAGAGATGAGTAGCGGGAGGCGGTACGATGAGCAGTTCTTC.

This clonotype is labeled as medium-sized (0.01 to 0.1%). The V and J genes are TRBV7-2 and TRBJ2-1, with 11 bases aligning to TRBD2. Germline trimming cut 2 bases from V and 3 bases from J; bases unmatched to any gene: 6. This CDR3 comprises 17 residues. Per germline, CDR1 SGHTA and CDR2 FQGNSA. The CDR3, as DNA: TGTGCCAGCAGCTTAACGGCTAGCGGGAGGAACTACAATGAGCAGTTCTTC. Residues: CASSLTASGRNYNEQFF. Supplemented by reference TRBV7-2 and TRBJ2-1, the full variable domain reads GAGVSQSPSNKVTEKGKDVELRCDPISGHTALYWYRQSLGQGLEFLIYFQGNSAPDKSGLPSDRFSAERTGGSVSTLTIQRTQQEDSAVYLCASSLTASGRNYNEQFFGPGTRLTVL.

This clonotype has at least ten counts. The rearrangement links TRBV29-1 to TRBJ2-1, with 8 nucleotides matching TRBD2. Trimming removed 2 bases from V and 5 bases from J; junction bases left unmatched: 8. Looked up from germline, CDR1 is SQVTM and CDR2 is ANQGSEA. The CDR3 sequence is 15 residues long. Here the CDR3 reads CSVESPGGPDNEQFF. CDR3 DNA: TGCAGCGTTGAATCGCCGGGAGGGCCCGACAATGAGCAGTTCTTC.

About this clonotype: Mismatch with germline at one junction end may stem from a read error. This chain joins TRBV6-9 and TRBJ1-5, with TRBD1 identical over 9 bases. The germline gives CDR1 MNHGY, CDR2 SVAAGI. The CDR3 consists of 19 residues. This chain's CDR3 is CASSPRGTGLYCGNQPLHF. CDR3 DNA sequence: TGTGCCAGCAGCCCCAGGGGGACAGGGCTATACTGCGGCAATCAGCCCCTGCATTTT.

This clonotype was seen once. In DNA form, the CDR3 reads TGTGCCAGCAGCAATGGTGGCGAGCAGTACTTC. This sequence encodes CASSNGGEQYF. The rearrangement links TRBV7-3 to TRBJ2-7; D is uncertain. V was trimmed by 5 bases and J by 6 bases, leaving 8 bases between them. The CDR3 runs to 11 residues. Germline CDR1 reads SGHTA; CDR2 reads FQGTGA.

Details on this clonotype: This could be a read error, since a much larger clone is one nucleotide away. It is likely a read error, because the conserved phenylalanine at the end of the CDR3 is missing. The genes are TRBV12-3 or TRBV12-4 and TRBJ1-3; D is unresolved. The germline V and J ends were trimmed by 10 bases and 4 bases, with 8 bases remaining between them. The CDR3 consists of 11 residues. DNA for the CDR3: TGTGCCATCTCCCAGGGAAACACCATATATTCT. Protein product: CAISQGNTIYS.

By share of the sample, this clonotype is medium-sized. The V and J genes are TRBV7-9 and TRBJ2-5; a weak D match, TRBD2 (5 bases). Germline V gives CDR1 SEHNR, CDR2 FQNEAQ (reference sequence). V was trimmed by 3 bases and J by 3 bases, leaving 11 bases between them. The CDR3 consists of 14 residues. Here the CDR3 DNA reads TGTGCCAGCAGCTTGGCACTAGACGAAGAGACCCAGTACTTC. Translating it yields CASSLALDEETQYF.

This clonotype was seen at least ten times. The chain carries TRBV24-1 and TRBJ2-1, with 11 bases matching TRBD2. The length of the CDR3 is 17 residues. The V and J ends lost 3 bases and 1 base, in that order; junction bases with no gene match: 4. CDR1 and CDR2 (germline): KGHDR, SFDVKD. CDR3 nucleotide sequence: TGTGCCACCAGTGATCAGAGACTAGCGGGGTCCTACAATGAGCAGTTCTTC. Translating it yields CATSDQRLAGSYNEQFF.

Comments on this clonotype: A much larger clone differs from this one at a single base, so this may be a read error. CDR3 residues: CAGSISGTGWYEQYF. In DNA form, the CDR3 reads TGTGCCGGCAGTATCTCCGGGACAGGGTGGTACGAGCAGTACTTC. The genes are TRBV27 and TRBJ2-7, with 9 positions matching TRBD1. Germline CDR1 and CDR2: MNHEY and SMNVEV (reference sequence). The length of the CDR3 is 15 residues.

This clonotype was detected ten times or more. The rearrangement uses TRBV2 and TRBJ1-1; a weak D match, TRBD1 (6 bases). The CDR3 length is 17 residues. In germline, CDR1 is SNHLY, CDR2 FYNNEI. Deletions cut 1 base from V and 1 base from J, with 16 bases between. The CDR3 is CASSEDPRQEQNTEAFF. The CDR3 bases are TGTGCCAGCAGTGAAGACCCTAGACAGGAGCAGAACACTGAAGCTTTCTTT.

By sample fraction, this clonotype is medium-sized. V and J are TRBV7-9 and TRBJ2-5; D is ambiguous. Looked up from germline, CDR1 is SEHNR and CDR2 is FQNEAQ (reference sequence). The CDR3 loop spans 15 amino acids. V was trimmed by 0 bases and J by 2 bases, leaving 10 bases between them. CDR3 sequence reads: CASSLAFSFQETQYF. In DNA form, the CDR3 reads TGTGCCAGCAGCTTAGCGTTCTCTTTTCAAGAGACCCAGTACTTC.

This clonotype was seen repeatedly, ten times or more. The gene calls are TRBV20-1 and TRBJ2-7; 9 bases are shared with TRBD2. Per the germline V gene, CDR1 is DFQATT and CDR2 is SNEGSKA (reference sequence). With 0 bases clipped from V and 2 bases from J, the junction kept 11 bases outside the gene matches. The CDR3 totals 17 residues. DNA for the CDR3: TGCAGTGCTAGAGATCATCTGGGCCTAGCGGGAACCTACGAGCAGTACTTC. Its translation: CSARDHLGLAGTYEQYF.

Remarks on this clonotype: Given a much more abundant clone one base away, this may be a read error. The chain uses TRBV20-1 and TRBJ2-1, with 9 bases aligning to TRBD2. Per germline, CDR1 DFQATT and CDR2 SNEGSKA (reference sequence). The CDR3 consists of 15 residues. The CDR3 reads CSARGLADTENGQFF. The CDR3 DNA sequence: TGCAGTGCTAGAGGACTAGCGGATACTGAGAATGGGCAGTTCTTC.

This clonotype has at least ten counts. The chain recombines TRBV27 with TRBJ2-1, with D perhaps TRBD2 (6 bases). V dropped 6 bases and J dropped 9 bases, with 15 bases sitting between them. The CDR3 consists of 13 residues. Germline CDR1 and CDR2: MNHEY and SMNVEV (reference sequence). The CDR3 is CASRPIGLPEQFF. In DNA, the CDR3 is TGTGCCAGCAGACCCATTGGACTACCTGAGCAGTTCTTC.

This clonotype was counted ten times or more. This chain joins TRBV15 and TRBJ2-5; 7 positions agree with TRBD1. The length of the CDR3 is 15 residues. The V segment lost 0 bases and the J segment 2 bases; nucleotides outside the gene matches: 3. CDR1 is LNHNV and CDR2 is YYDKDF in the germline V gene (reference sequence). The CDR3 is CATSREGGYQETQYF. The CDR3 DNA follows: TGTGCCACCAGCAGAGAAGGGGGCTATCAAGAGACCCAGTACTTC.

This clonotype is medium-sized within its sample. The chain combines TRBV4-3 with TRBJ2-3, with no clear D. In germline, CDR1 is LGHNA, CDR2 YSLEER. Trimming pared 1 base from V and 3 bases from J, leaving 8 bases between. This CDR3 is 14 amino acids long. CDR3 nucleotides: TGCGCCAGCAGCCAAGGGGGTCGTACAGATACGCAGTATTTT. Translated, it gives CASSQGGRTDTQYF.

This clonotype was counted many times. The rearrangement uses TRBV5-5 and TRBJ2-7, with 7 nucleotides matching TRBD1. V lost 4 bases, J lost 0 bases, and 1 base stayed unmatched. The germline CDR1 and CDR2 sequences are SGHKS and YYEKEE (reference sequence). This CDR3 has 13 residues. The CDR3: CASSDRVSYEQYF. The CDR3 DNA is TGTGCCAGCAGCGACAGGGTCTCCTACGAGCAGTACTTC.

The table lists this clonotype with many counts. The chain combines TRBV4-1 with TRBJ2-1; the match to TRBD2 covers 8 bases. The junction had 7 bases not matched to a gene; V was cut back by 1 base and J by 5 bases. The CDR3 is made up of 16 amino acids. Germline CDR1 is MGHRA and CDR2 is YSYEKL. CDR3 residues: CASSQVAGRSDNEQFF. The CDR3, as DNA: TGCGCCAGCAGCCAAGTAGCGGGGCGGAGCGACAATGAGCAGTTCTTC.

Details on this clonotype: A much bigger clone sits one base away, suggesting this may be a read error. The chain has TRBV27 and TRBJ2-5, with TRBD2 matching over 8 bases. The CDR3 loop spans 12 amino acids. Germline loops: CDR1 MNHEY, CDR2 SMNVEV (reference sequence). Unmatched junction bases numbered 2, after V lost 6 bases and J lost 5 bases. The CDR3 region has the DNA TGTGCCAGCAGGACTAGCGTGGAGACCCAGTACTTC. Translation gives CASRTSVETQYF.